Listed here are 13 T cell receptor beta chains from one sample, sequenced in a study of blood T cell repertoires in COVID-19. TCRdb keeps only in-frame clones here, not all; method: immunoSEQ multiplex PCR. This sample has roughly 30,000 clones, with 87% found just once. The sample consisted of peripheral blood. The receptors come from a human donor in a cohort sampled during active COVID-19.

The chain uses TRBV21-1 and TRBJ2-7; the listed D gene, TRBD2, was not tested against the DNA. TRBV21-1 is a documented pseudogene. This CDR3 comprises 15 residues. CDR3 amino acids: CASSRATSGTYEQYF. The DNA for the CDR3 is TGTGCCAGCAGCAGAGCTACGAGCGGAACCTACGAGCAGTACTTC.

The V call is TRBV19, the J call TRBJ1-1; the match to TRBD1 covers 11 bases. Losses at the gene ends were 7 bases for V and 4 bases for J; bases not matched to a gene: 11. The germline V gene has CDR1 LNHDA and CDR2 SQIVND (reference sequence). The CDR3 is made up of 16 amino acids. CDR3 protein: CASTPQGQGASTEAFF. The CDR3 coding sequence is TGTGCCAGTACCCCGCAAGGACAGGGGGCCTCCACTGAAGCTTTCTTT.

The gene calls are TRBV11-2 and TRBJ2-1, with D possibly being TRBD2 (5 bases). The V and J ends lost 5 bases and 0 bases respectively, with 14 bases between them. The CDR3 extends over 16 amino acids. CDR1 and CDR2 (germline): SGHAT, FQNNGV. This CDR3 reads CASSTWTSSSYNEQFF. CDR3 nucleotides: TGTGCCAGCAGCACCTGGACTTCGAGCTCCTACAATGAGCAGTTCTTC.

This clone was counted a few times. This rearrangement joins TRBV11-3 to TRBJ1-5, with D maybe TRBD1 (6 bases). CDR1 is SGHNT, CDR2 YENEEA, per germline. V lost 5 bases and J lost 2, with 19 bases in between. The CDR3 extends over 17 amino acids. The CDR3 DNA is TGTGCCAGCAGCCTCCGGGGGGACATCACCCGCAATCAGCCCCAGCATTTT. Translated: CASSLRGDITRNQPQHF.

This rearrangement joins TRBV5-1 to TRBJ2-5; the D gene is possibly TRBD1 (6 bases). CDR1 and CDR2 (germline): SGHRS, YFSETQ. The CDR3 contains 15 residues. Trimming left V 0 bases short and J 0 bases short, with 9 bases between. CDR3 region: CASSLDRVHQETQYF. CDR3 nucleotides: TGCGCCAGCAGCTTGGACAGGGTCCACCAAGAGACCCAGTACTTC.

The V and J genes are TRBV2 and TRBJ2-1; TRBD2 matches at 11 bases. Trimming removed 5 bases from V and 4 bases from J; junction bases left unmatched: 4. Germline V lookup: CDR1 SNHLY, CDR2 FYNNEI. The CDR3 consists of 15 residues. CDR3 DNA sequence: TGTGCCAGCAGTAAACTAGCGGGAGATTACAATGAGCAGTTCTTC. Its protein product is CASSKLAGDYNEQFF. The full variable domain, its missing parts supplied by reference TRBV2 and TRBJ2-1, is EPEVTQTPSHQVTQMGQEVILRCVPISNHLYFYWYRQILGQKVEFLVSFYNNEISEKSEIFDDQFSVERPDGSNFTLKIRSTKLEDSAMYFCASSKLAGDYNEQFFGPGTRLTVL.

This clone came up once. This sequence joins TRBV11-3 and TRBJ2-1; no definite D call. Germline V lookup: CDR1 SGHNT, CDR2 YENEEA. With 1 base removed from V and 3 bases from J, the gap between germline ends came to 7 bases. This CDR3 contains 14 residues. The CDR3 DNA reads TGTGCCAGCAGCTTAGTACAGAGCTACAATGAGCAGTTCTTC. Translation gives CASSLVQSYNEQFF.

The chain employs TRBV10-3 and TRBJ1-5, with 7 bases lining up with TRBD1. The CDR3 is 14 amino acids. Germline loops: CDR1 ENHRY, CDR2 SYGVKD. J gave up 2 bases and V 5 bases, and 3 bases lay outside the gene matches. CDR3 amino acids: CAISLGTGNQPQHF. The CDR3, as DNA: TGTGCCATCAGTCTCGGGACAGGCAATCAGCCCCAGCATTTT.

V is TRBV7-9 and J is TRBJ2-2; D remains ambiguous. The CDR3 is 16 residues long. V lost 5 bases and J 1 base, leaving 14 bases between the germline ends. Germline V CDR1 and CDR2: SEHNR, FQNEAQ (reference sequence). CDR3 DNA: TGTGCCAGCAGCCAGTTCTCGAACGAGAACACCGGGGAGCTGTTTTTT. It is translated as CASSQFSNENTGELFF.

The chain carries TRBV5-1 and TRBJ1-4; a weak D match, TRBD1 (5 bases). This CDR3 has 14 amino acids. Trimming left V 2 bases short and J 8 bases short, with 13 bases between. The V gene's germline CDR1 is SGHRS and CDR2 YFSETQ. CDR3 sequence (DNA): TGCGCCAGCAGCTTAACTGGGGGAGGCGAAAAACTGTTTTTT. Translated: CASSLTGGGEKLFF.

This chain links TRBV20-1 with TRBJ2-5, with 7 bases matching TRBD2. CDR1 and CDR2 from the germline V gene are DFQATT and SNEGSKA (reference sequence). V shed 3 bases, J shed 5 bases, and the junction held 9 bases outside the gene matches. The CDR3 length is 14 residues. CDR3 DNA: TGCAGTGCTAGTCGGGGGAGGGCCGTCGAGACCCAGTACTTC. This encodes CSASRGRAVETQYF.

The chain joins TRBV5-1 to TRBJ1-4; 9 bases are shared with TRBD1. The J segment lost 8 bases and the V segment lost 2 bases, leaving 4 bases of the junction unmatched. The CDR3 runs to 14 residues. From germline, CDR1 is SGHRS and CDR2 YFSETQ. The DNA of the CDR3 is TGCGCCAGCAGCTTAAGGACAGGGGCCGAAAAACTGTTTTTT. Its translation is CASSLRTGAEKLFF.

The CDR3 bases are TGTGCCAGTAGTGCCCTAGCGGGGGGCAGCACAGATACGCAGTATTTT. It codes for CASSALAGGSTDTQYF. The V gene is TRBV19, the J gene TRBJ2-3, with TRBD2 matching 11 bases. The V segment lost 5 bases and the J segment 0 bases; nucleotides outside the gene matches: 4. Germline assignment: CDR1 LNHDA and CDR2 SQIVND (reference sequence). This CDR3 contains 16 residues.